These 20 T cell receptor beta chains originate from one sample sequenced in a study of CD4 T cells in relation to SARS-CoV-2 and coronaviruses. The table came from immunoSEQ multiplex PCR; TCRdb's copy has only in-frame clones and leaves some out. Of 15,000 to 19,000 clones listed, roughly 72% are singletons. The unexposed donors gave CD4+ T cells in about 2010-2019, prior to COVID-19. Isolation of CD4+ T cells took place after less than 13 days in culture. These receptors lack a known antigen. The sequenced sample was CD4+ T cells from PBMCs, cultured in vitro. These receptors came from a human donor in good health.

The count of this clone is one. CDR3 loop: CASSPRTHNEQFF. The CDR3 nucleotides read TGTGCCAGCAGCCCCCGGACCCACAATGAGCAGTTCTTC. This chain connects TRBV11-2 to TRBJ2-1, with D hard to call. The V gene's germline CDR1 is SGHAT and CDR2 FQNNGV. Trimming took off 5 bases at V and 5 bases at J, with 10 bases between the two ends. CDR3 length: 13 residues.

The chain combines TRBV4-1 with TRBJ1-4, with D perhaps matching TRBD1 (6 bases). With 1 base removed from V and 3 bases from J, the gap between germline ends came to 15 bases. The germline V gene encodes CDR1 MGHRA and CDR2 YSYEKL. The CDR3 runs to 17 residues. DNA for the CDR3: TGCGCCAGCAGCCAAGTCGTCGGGGGCGTTGCTAATGAAAAACTGTTTTTT. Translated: CASSQVVGGVANEKLFF.

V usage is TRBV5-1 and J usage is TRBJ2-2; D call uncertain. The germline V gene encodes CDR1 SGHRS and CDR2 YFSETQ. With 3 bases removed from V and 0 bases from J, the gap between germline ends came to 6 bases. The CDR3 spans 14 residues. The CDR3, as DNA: TGCGCCAGCAGCTCGGCAGCGAACACCGGGGAGCTGTTTTTT. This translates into CASSSAANTGELFF.

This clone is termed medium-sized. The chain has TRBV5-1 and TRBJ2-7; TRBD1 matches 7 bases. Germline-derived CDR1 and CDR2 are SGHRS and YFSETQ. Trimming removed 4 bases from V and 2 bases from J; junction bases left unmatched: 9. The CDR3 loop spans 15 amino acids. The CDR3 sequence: CASSTGQEGTYEQYF. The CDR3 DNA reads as TGCGCCAGCAGCACCGGACAGGAAGGAACCTACGAGCAGTACTTC.

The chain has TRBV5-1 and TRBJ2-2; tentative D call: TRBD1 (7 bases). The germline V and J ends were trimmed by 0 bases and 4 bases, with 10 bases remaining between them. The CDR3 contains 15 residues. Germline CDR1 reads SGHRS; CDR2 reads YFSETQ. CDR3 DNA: TGCGCCAGCAGCTTGGCGCAGGGGGGCACCGGGGAGCTGTTTTTT. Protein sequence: CASSLAQGGTGELFF.

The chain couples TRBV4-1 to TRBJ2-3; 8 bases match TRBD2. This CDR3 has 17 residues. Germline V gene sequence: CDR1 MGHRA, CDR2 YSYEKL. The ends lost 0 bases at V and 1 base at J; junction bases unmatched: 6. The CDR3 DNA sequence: TGCGCCAGCAGCCAAGATCTTAGCGGGGTGGGCACAGATACGCAGTATTTT. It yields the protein CASSQDLSGVGTDTQYF.

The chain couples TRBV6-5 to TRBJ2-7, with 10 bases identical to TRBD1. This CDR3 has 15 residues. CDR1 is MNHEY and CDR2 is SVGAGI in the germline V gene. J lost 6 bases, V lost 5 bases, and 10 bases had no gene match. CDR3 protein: CASSKKPGQGSEQYF. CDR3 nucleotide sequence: TGTGCCAGCAGTAAAAAACCGGGACAGGGGTCCGAGCAGTACTTC.

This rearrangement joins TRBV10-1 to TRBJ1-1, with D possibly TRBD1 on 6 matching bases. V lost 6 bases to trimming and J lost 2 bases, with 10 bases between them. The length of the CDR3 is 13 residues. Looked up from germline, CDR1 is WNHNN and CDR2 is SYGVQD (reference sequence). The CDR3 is CASRLDSNTEAFF. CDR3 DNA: TGCGCCAGCAGGTTGGACAGTAACACTGAAGCTTTCTTT.

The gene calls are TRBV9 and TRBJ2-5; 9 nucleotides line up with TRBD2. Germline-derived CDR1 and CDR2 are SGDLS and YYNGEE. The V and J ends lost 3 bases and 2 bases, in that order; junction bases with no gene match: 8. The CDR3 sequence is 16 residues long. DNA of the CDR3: TGTGCCAGCAGCGCCCGTTATACTAGCGGGCAAGAGACCCAGTACTTC. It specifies CASSARYTSGQETQYF.

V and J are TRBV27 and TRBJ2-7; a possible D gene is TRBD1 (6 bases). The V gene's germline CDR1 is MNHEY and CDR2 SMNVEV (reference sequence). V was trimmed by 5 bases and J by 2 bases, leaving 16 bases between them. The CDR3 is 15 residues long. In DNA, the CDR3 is TGTGCCAGCAGTCCACAACAGGGTTTAACCTACGAGCAGTACTTC. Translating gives CASSPQQGLTYEQYF.

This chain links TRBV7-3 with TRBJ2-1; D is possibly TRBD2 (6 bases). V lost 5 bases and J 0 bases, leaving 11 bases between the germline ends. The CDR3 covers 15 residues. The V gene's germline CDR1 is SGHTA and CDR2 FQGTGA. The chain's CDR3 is CASSAGLPSYNEQFF. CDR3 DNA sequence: TGTGCCAGCAGCGCGGGACTGCCCTCCTACAATGAGCAGTTCTTC. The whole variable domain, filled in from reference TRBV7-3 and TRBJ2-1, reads GAGVSQTPSNKVTEKGKYVELRCDPISGHTALYWYRQSLGQGPEFLIYFQGTGAADDSGLPNDRFFAVRPEGSVSTLKIQRTERGDSAVYLCASSAGLPSYNEQFFGPGTRLTVL.

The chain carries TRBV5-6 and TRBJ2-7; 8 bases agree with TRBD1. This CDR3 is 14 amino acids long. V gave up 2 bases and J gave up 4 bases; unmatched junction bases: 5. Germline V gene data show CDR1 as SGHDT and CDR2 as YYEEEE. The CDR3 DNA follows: TGTGCCAGCAGCTTACGGACAGGGAGGTACGAGCAGTACTTC. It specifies CASSLRTGRYEQYF.

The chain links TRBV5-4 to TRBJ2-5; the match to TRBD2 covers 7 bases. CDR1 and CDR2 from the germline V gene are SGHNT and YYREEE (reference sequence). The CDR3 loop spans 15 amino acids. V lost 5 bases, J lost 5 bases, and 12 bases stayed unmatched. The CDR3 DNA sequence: TGTGCCAGCAGTTCCAGGGCCCCCGGGGGGGAGACCCAGTACTTC. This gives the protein CASSSRAPGGETQYF. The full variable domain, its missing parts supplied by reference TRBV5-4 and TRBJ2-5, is ETGVTQSPTHLIKTRGQQVTLRCSSQSGHNTVSWYQQALGQGPQFIFQYYREEENGRGNFPPRFSGLQFPNYSSELNVNALELDDSALYLCASSSRAPGGETQYFGPGTRLLVL.

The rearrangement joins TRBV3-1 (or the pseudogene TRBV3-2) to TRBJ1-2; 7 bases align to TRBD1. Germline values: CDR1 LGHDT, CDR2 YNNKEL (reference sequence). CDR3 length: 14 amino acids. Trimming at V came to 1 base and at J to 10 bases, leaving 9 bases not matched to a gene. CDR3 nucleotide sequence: TGTGCCAGCAGCCAAGTTGAGGGGGCGGTTTCCTACACCTTC. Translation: CASSQVEGAVSYTF.

The CDR3 loop is CASSVDEGGNTGELFF. CDR3 coding DNA: TGTGCCAGCAGCGTAGATGAGGGAGGGAACACCGGGGAGCTGTTTTTT. This chain joins TRBV9 and TRBJ2-2; tentatively, D is TRBD2 (6 bases). This CDR3 region has 16 residues. Germline CDR1 and CDR2: SGDLS and YYNGEE. Between the trimmed V and J ends, which lost 0 bases and 1 base, there was a span of 10 bases. The variable domain in full, completed from reference TRBV9 and TRBJ2-2, reads DSGVTQTPKHLITATGQRVTLRCSPRSGDLSVYWYQQSLDQGLQFLIQYYNGEERAKGNILERFSAQQFPDLHSELNLSSLELGDSALYFCASSVDEGGNTGELFFGEGSRLTVL.

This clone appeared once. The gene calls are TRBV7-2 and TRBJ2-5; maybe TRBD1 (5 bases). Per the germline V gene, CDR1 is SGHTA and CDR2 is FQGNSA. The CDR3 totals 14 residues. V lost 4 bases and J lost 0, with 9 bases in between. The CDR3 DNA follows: TGTGCCAGCAGCTCCGACAGCTACCAAGAGACCCAGTACTTC. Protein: CASSSDSYQETQYF.

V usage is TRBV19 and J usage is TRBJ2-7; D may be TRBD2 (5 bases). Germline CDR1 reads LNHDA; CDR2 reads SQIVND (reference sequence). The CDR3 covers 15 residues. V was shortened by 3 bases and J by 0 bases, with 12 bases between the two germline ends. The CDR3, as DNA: TGTGCCAGTAGTATCTCCGGGAACCCCTCCTACGAGCAGTACTTC. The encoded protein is CASSISGNPSYEQYF. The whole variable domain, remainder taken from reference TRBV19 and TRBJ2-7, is DGGITQSPKYLFRKEGQNVTLSCEQNLNHDAMYWYRQDPGQGLRLIYYSQIVNDFQKGDIAEGYSVSREKKESFPLTVTSAQKNPTAFYLCASSISGNPSYEQYFGPGTRLTVT.

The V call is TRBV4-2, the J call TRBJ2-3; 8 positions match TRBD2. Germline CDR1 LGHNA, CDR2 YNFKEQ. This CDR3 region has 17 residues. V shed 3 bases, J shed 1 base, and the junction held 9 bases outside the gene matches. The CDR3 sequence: CASSHTLAGSGTDTQYF. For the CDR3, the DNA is TGTGCCAGCAGCCACACTTTAGCGGGGTCGGGCACAGATACGCAGTATTTT.

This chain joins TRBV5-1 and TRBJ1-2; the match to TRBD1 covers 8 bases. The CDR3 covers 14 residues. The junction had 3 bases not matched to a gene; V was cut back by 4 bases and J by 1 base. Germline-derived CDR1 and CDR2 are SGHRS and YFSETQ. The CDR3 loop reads CASSKGQDNYGYTF. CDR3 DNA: TGCGCCAGCAGCAAGGGACAGGATAACTATGGCTACACCTTC. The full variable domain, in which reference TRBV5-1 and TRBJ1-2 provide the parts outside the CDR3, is KAGVTQTPRYLIKTRGQQVTLSCSPISGHRSVSWYQQTPGQGLQFLFEYFSETQRNKGNFPGRFSGRQFSNSRSEMNVSTLELGDSALYLCASSKGQDNYGYTFGSGTRLTVV.

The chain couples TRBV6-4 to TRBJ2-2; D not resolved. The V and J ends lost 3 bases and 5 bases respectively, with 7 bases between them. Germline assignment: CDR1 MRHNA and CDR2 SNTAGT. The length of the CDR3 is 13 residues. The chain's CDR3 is CASSDLTTGELFF. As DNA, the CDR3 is TGTGCCAGCAGTGATCTTACTACCGGGGAGCTGTTTTTT.